The 21 T cell receptor beta chains below come from one sample, sequenced in a study of CD8 T cells in Susac syndrome. RNA amounts of roughly 0.5 to 1 ug underwent reverse transcription with random hexamers. TCRdb fed the immunoSEQ multiplex PCR reads into MiXCR, producing one record per CDR3 protein. The table records around 180,000 distinct CDR3 sequences, approximately 96% of them present only once. Sequenced sample: CD8+ T cells from PBMCs. These receptors originate from a human donor with multiple sclerosis.

The chain employs TRBV5-1 and TRBJ2-7; 10 bases match TRBD2. Per germline, CDR1 SGHRS and CDR2 YFSETQ. CDR3 length: 14 residues. With 4 bases clipped from V and 4 bases from J, the junction kept 5 bases outside the gene matches. The CDR3 nucleotides are TGCGCCAGCAGCCAAGGACTAGCGGCGTACGAGCAGTACTTC. Protein product: CASSQGLAAYEQYF. Full variable domain (outside the CDR3, taken from reference TRBV5-1 and TRBJ2-7): KAGVTQTPRYLIKTRGQQVTLSCSPISGHRSVSWYQQTPGQGLQFLFEYFSETQRNKGNFPGRFSGRQFSNSRSEMNVSTLELGDSALYLCASSQGLAAYEQYFGPGTRLTVT.

V is TRBV30 and J is TRBJ1-1; no firm D call. The V gene's germline CDR1 is GTSNPN and CDR2 SVGIG (reference sequence). The CDR3 has 12 residues. V was trimmed by 4 bases and J by 4 bases, leaving 10 bases between them. CDR3 bases: TGTGCCTGGAACGACTGGAGCACTGAAGCTTTCTTT. This encodes CAWNDWSTEAFF.

The J gene is TRBJ2-7, the V gene TRBV30; TRBD1 or TRBD2 may be the D gene (5 bases each). Germline lookup yields CDR1 GTSNPN and CDR2 SVGIG (reference sequence). V was cut by 1 base and J by 6 bases, with 13 bases left in between. The CDR3 has 13 amino acids. CDR3 bases: TGTGCCTGGAGTGGTGGGGGAGTCGGCGAGCAGTACTTC. It is translated as CAWSGGGVGEQYF.

CDR3: CATSKPQRSGLHEQYF. The DNA for the CDR3 is TGTGCCACCAGCAAGCCCCAGCGGTCAGGGCTTCACGAGCAGTACTTC. The chain uses TRBV15 and TRBJ2-7, with D tentatively TRBD1 or TRBD2 (5 bases each). V was pared by 4 bases and J by 5 bases, with 21 bases between. The CDR3 runs 16 residues. Germline V gives CDR1 LNHNV, CDR2 YYDKDF (reference sequence).

This clonotype was picked up one time. CDR3 in DNA: TGCGCCAGCAGCCAAACTAGCGGTGACTACGAGCAGTACTTC. Protein sequence: CASSQTSGDYEQYF. The chain recombines TRBV4-1 with TRBJ2-7, with 8 bases that match TRBD2. The CDR3 is made up of 14 amino acids. Germline values: CDR1 MGHRA, CDR2 YSYEKL. J was trimmed by 3 bases and V by 2 bases; bases with no gene match: 3.

The V and J genes are TRBV20-1 and TRBJ2-1; tentative D call: TRBD2 (5 bases). The CDR3 length is 14 residues. Germline V CDR1 and CDR2: DFQATT, SNEGSKA (reference sequence). The V end lost 3 bases, the J end lost 0 bases, and 9 bases lay between the germline ends. In DNA form, the CDR3 reads TGCAGTGCTAGTAGCGCGAGCTCCTACAATGAGCAGTTCTTC. Its protein is CSASSASSYNEQFF.

This chain uses TRBV29-1 with TRBJ1-2; D gene ambiguous. This CDR3 comprises 12 residues. The germline V gene has CDR1 SQVTM and CDR2 ANQGSEA. V was clipped by 6 bases and J by 3 bases, with 11 bases between them. The CDR3 sequence is CSVDDGYYGYTF. In DNA form, the CDR3 reads TGCAGCGTCGATGACGGATACTATGGCTACACCTTC.

The rearrangement uses TRBV7-9 and TRBJ2-1; D is undetermined. The V end lost 1 base, the J end lost 11 bases, and 9 bases lay between the germline ends. Germline values: CDR1 SEHNR, CDR2 FQNEAQ (reference sequence). The CDR3 has 12 residues. DNA of the CDR3: TGTGCCAGCAGCTTAGTGCAGAGTAAGCAGTTCTTC. Its protein product is CASSLVQSKQFF.

The chain is built from TRBV7-2 and TRBJ1-1; D unclear. The germline V gene encodes CDR1 SGHTA and CDR2 FQGNSA. This CDR3 spans 11 amino acids. Trimming stripped 2 bases from V and 11 bases from J, with 9 bases between. The CDR3 loop is CASSLRWRAFF. The CDR3 bases are TGTGCCAGCAGCTTACGGTGGCGGGCTTTCTTT.

The V call is TRBV7-9, the J call TRBJ2-1; 9 nucleotides align to TRBD2. Germline CDR1 SEHNR, CDR2 FQNEAQ (reference sequence). The V and J ends lost 5 bases and 4 bases, in that order; junction bases with no gene match: 9. The CDR3 has 16 residues. CDR3 DNA sequence: TGTGCCAGCAGCGGGCCGGCTAGCGGGGTTTACAATGAGCAGTTCTTC. Amino acid sequence: CASSGPASGVYNEQFF. Complete variable domain (other parts from reference TRBV7-9 and TRBJ2-1): DTGVSQNPRHKITKRGQNVTFRCDPISEHNRLYWYRQTLGQGPEFLTYFQNEAQLEKSRLLSDRFSAERPKGSFSTLEIQRTEQGDSAMYLCASSGPASGVYNEQFFGPGTRLTVL.

This rearrangement joins TRBV20-1 to TRBJ2-3; either TRBD1 or TRBD2 may supply D (5 bases each). The germline CDR1 and CDR2 sequences are DFQATT and SNEGSKA (reference sequence). V shed 4 bases and J shed 6 bases, with 17 bases lying between them. The length of the CDR3 is 14 residues. The DNA for the CDR3 is TGCAGTGCTATCAAGCTAGGGTGGGGGGATACGCAGTATTTT. Translating it yields CSAIKLGWGDTQYF.

CDR3 sequence: CSARDRAGREQYF. As DNA, the CDR3 is TGCAGTGCTAGAGATCGGGCGGGGAGGGAGCAGTACTTC. The rearrangement uses TRBV20-1 and TRBJ2-7; perhaps TRBD2 as D (6 bases). The CDR3 covers 13 residues. The germline gives CDR1 DFQATT, CDR2 SNEGSKA (reference sequence). Trimming took off 0 bases at V and 7 bases at J, with 13 bases between the two ends.

The chain joins TRBV5-1 to TRBJ2-5, with D perhaps matching TRBD1 (5 bases). V was trimmed by 1 base and J by 5 bases, leaving 12 bases between them. Germline lookup yields CDR1 SGHRS and CDR2 YFSETQ. The CDR3 has 14 residues. Here the CDR3 reads CASSLTQGSETQYF. The CDR3 DNA reads TGCGCCAGCAGCTTGACGCAGGGCAGCGAGACCCAGTACTTC.

The DNA of the CDR3 is TGTGCCTGGAGTTCTTATGGGGACACCACGAACACCGGGGAGCTGTTTTTT. This codes for CAWSSYGDTTNTGELFF. This sequence joins TRBV30 and TRBJ2-2; D may be TRBD1 (6 bases). Germline CDR1 reads GTSNPN; CDR2 reads SVGIG (reference sequence). This CDR3 has 17 amino acids. Trimming removed 2 bases from V and 0 bases from J, with 16 bases in between. Full variable domain (remainder filled in from reference TRBV30 and TRBJ2-2): SQTIHQWPATLVQPVGSPLSLECTVEGTSNPNLYWYRQAAGRGLQLLFYSVGIGQISSEVPQNLSASRPQDRQFILSSKKLLLSDSGFYLCAWSSYGDTTNTGELFFGEGSRLTVL.

The chain employs TRBV11-2 and TRBJ2-7, with 8 bases identical to TRBD2. The CDR3 extends over 16 amino acids. J gave up 2 bases and V 0 bases, and 6 bases lay outside the gene matches. CDR1 is SGHAT and CDR2 is FQNNGV in the germline V gene. CDR3 DNA sequence: TGTGCCAGCAGCTTAGACCCTAGCGGGTTTCCCTACGAGCAGTACTTC. It specifies CASSLDPSGFPYEQYF.

This rearrangement joins TRBV7-9 to TRBJ1-1; D is ambiguous. The CDR3 is 15 residues long. CDR1 is SEHNR, CDR2 FQNEAQ, per germline (reference sequence). The germline V and J ends were trimmed by 5 bases and 0 bases, with 13 bases remaining between them. The CDR3 spells CASSTLSGMNTEAFF. The DNA for the CDR3 is TGTGCCAGCAGCACGCTCTCGGGGATGAACACTGAAGCTTTCTTT.

This rearrangement joins TRBV27 to TRBJ1-5; D unresolved. This CDR3 comprises 16 residues. CDR1 is MNHEY, CDR2 SMNVEV, per germline (reference sequence). V lost 6 bases to trimming and J lost 2 bases, with 17 bases between them. The CDR3 nucleotides are TGTGCCAGCAGACAAGGGCCAGCTCAGGGCAATCAGCCCCAGCATTTT. This gives the protein CASRQGPAQGNQPQHF.

The V and J genes are TRBV29-1 and TRBJ1-4; D gene uncertain. The germline V and J ends were trimmed by 6 bases and 2 bases, with 13 bases remaining between them. The CDR3 is 14 amino acids. Germline V gene lookup returns CDR1 SQVTM and CDR2 ANQGSEA. CDR3 residues: CSVDWTGTNEKLFF. The CDR3 coding sequence is TGCAGCGTAGACTGGACCGGTACTAATGAAAAACTGTTTTTT.

This clonotype came up once. The J gene is TRBJ2-1, the V gene TRBV5-4; 8 bases fit TRBD2. The V segment lost 7 bases and the J segment 7 bases; nucleotides outside the gene matches: 10. This CDR3 has 14 residues. Germline CDR1 is SGHNT and CDR2 is YYREEE (reference sequence). CDR3 coding DNA: TGTGCCAGCGGTGACAGCGGGGGCCGGAATGAGCAGTTCTTC. This encodes CASGDSGGRNEQFF.

J is TRBJ2-7 and V is TRBV29-1; TRBD1 agrees at 9 bases. CDR1 SQVTM and CDR2 ANQGSEA come from the germline V gene. The CDR3 is made up of 15 amino acids. With 1 base clipped from V and 4 bases from J, the junction kept 8 bases outside the gene matches. The CDR3 nucleotides are TGCAGCGTTGAAGGGAGGGACAGGGTAGGGTACGAGCAGTACTTC. Translated, it gives CSVEGRDRVGYEQYF.

The chain links TRBV2 to TRBJ1-5; D is unclear. Germline lookup yields CDR1 SNHLY and CDR2 FYNNEI. The CDR3 is 15 residues long. The ends were cut back, 2 bases at V and 1 base at J, with 9 bases in the middle. In nucleotides, the CDR3 is TGTGCCAGCAGTGAAATTACACGGAGCAATCAGCCCCAGCATTTT. This gives the protein CASSEITRSNQPQHF.